The 7 T cell receptor beta chains given below trace back to one sample, sequenced in a study of blood T cells in healthy people across ages. Then a second PCR, running about 7 to 11 cycles, was carried out with a sample-barcoded 5' primer and a J-beta primer mix. From the 5' RACE reads, TCRdb called clonotypes with MiXCR, one entry per CDR3 protein. The data show around 1,600,000 distinct CDR3 sequences, with around 40% seen just once and just over 4% held by the top ten. Sequenced sample: blood. The receptor source for this set is a woman aged 18 to 35 in good health.

This chain joins TRBV6-6 and TRBJ2-2; 9 bases fit TRBD1. In germline, CDR1 is MNHNY, CDR2 SVGAGI (reference sequence). The CDR3 is 16 residues long. J gave up 6 bases and V 2 bases, and 7 bases lay outside the gene matches. CDR3: CASSYGQGRVSGELFF. CDR3 DNA sequence: TGTGCCAGCAGTTACGGACAGGGGAGGGTATCCGGGGAGCTGTTTTTT.

The chain carries TRBV9 and TRBJ2-3; 9 positions match TRBD2. The V gene end was trimmed by 3 bases and the J gene end by 2 bases; junction bases not matched to a gene: 7. The CDR3 extends over 16 amino acids. CDR1 is SGDLS, CDR2 YYNGEE, per germline. The chain's CDR3 is CASSAGGLADTDTQYF. The DNA of the CDR3 is TGTGCCAGCAGCGCTGGGGGACTAGCAGACACAGATACGCAGTATTTT. Based on the CDR3 plus reference TRBV9 and TRBJ2-3, the full variable domain is DSGVTQTPKHLITATGQRVTLRCSPRSGDLSVYWYQQSLDQGLQFLIQYYNGEERAKGNILERFSAQQFPDLHSELNLSSLELGDSALYFCASSAGGLADTDTQYFGPGTRLTVL.

V usage is TRBV25-1 and J usage is TRBJ2-5; a possible D gene is TRBD2 (5 bases). V was cut by 6 bases and J by 11 bases, with 13 bases left in between. The germline CDR1 and CDR2 sequences are MGHDK and SYGVNS. This CDR3 has 11 amino acids. The CDR3 loop is CASRFGNEQYF. The CDR3 DNA sequence: TGTGCCAGCAGGTTCGGGAATGAGCAGTACTTC.

This clonotype has just a few counts. J is TRBJ2-1 and V is TRBV27, with 7 bases aligning to TRBD1. The CDR3 runs 15 residues. CDR1 MNHEY and CDR2 SMNVEV come from the germline V gene (reference sequence). With 10 bases clipped from V and 4 bases from J, the junction kept 13 bases outside the gene matches. CDR3 DNA sequence: TGTGCCACTGGGCAACTCGGGACAGCTTACAATGAGCAGTTCTTC. Translation: CATGQLGTAYNEQFF.

The chain joins TRBV15 to TRBJ1-6, with TRBD1 identical over 9 bases. Germline-derived CDR1 and CDR2 are LNHNV and YYDKDF (reference sequence). The CDR3 runs 16 residues. The CDR3 DNA is TGTGTCTTACTCCGGGACAGGGAATTTCAGGATTCACCCCTCCACTTT. Amino acid sequence: CVLLRDREFQDSPLHF.

The gene calls are TRBV5-1 and TRBJ2-7, with a weak D call TRBD1 (6 bases). The better agreement between TRBJ2-5 and the DNA end casts doubt on the J call. This CDR3 spans 14 amino acids. Germline CDR1 SGHRS, CDR2 YFSETQ. CDR3: CASSLAWTEETQYF. DNA for the CDR3: TGCGCCAGCAGCTTGGCCTGGACAGAGGAGACCCAGTACTTC.

The rearrangement uses TRBV29-1 and TRBJ2-5, with no clear D. The germline CDR1 and CDR2 sequences are SQVTM and ANQGSEA. The CDR3 spans 11 residues. V dropped 1 base and J dropped 7 bases, with 7 bases sitting between them. CDR3 DNA sequence: TGCAGCGTTGAAGCCTGGGGGACCCAGTACTTC. Protein sequence: CSVEAWGTQYF. The full variable domain, rest sourced from reference TRBV29-1 and TRBJ2-5, is SAVISQKPSRDICQRGTSLTIQCQVDSQVTMMFWYRQQPGQSLTLIATANQGSEATYESGFVIDKFPISRPNLTFSTLTVSNMSPEDSSIYLCSVEAWGTQYFGPGTRLLVL.